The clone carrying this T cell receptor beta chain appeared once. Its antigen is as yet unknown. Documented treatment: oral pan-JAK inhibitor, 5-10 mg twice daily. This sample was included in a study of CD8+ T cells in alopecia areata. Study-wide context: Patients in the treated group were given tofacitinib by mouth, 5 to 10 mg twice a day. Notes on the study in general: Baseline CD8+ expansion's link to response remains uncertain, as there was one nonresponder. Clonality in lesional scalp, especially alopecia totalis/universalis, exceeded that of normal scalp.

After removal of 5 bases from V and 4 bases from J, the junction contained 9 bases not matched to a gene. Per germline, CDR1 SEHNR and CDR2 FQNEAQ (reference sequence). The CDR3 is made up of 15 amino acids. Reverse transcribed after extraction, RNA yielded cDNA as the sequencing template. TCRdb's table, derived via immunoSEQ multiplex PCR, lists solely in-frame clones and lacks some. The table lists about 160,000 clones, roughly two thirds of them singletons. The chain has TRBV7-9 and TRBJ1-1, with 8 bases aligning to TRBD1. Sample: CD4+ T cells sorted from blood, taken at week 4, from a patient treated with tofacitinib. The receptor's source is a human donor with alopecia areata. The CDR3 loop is CASSQGAGSGTEAFF. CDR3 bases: TGTGCCAGCAGCCAGGGGGCTGGGAGTGGCACTGAAGCTTTCTTT.